This TCR beta chain was retrieved from a study of cytomegalovirus exposure and HLA in healthy donors. This clone came up a few times. Its antigen is unidentified. Amplification used 60 Vbeta primers and 13 Jbeta primers. Only in-frame clones appear in the TCRdb table, and some are missing; sequencing was by immunoSEQ multiplex PCR. The sample includes almost 80,000 clones, less than 80% seen only once; the top ten take approximately 6.9%. Study outcomes and limitations: HLA alleles were associated with 15,000 to 20,000 TCR beta sequences in a later analysis at 0.05 false discovery rate.

The V gene's germline CDR1 is PRHDT and CDR2 FYEKMQ (reference sequence). The trim removed 5 bases at V and 4 bases at J, leaving 8 bases unmatched. The CDR3 loop spans 15 amino acids. The TCR was taken from a woman in her forties or fifties in good health and CMV-seropositive. Sequencing used PBMCs. J is TRBJ2-7 and V is TRBV13; 10 positions match TRBD1. The CDR3 region is CASSPRGQGMYEQYF. CDR3 sequence (DNA): TGTGCCAGCAGCCCTAGGGGACAGGGGATGTACGAGCAGTACTTC. The variable domain in full, completed from reference TRBV13 and TRBJ2-7, reads AAGVIQSPRHLIKEKRETATLKCYPIPRHDTVYWYQQGPGQDPQFLISFYEKMQSDKGSIPDRFSAQQFSDYHSELNMSSLELGDSALYFCASSPRGQGMYEQYFGPGTRLTVT.